These T cell receptor beta chains were read from a single sample in a study of cytomegalovirus exposure and HLA in healthy donors. Data came from immunoSEQ multiplex PCR; TCRdb stores just in-frame clones and leaves some out. This sample has 100,000 to 150,000 clones, with 80% found just once. The material sequenced was PBMCs. Every receptor here comes from a female donor in good health and CMV-seropositive. The CDR3 runs from the conserved cysteine through the conserved F or W. The order of the fields is D gene, clone size, J gene, V gene, CDR3 protein, CDR3 DNA. The D gene is left open where the match is weak. The listing skips clone size in some rows; elsewhere it reads once, few, many or a size class.

>-|-|TRBJ2-2|TRBV13
CASPGVGARTGELFF
TGTGCCAGCCCAGGGGTGGGGGCGAGGACCGGGGAGCTGTTTTTT
>-|-|TRBJ1-5|TRBV2
CASSERGHLGGPQHF
TGTGCCAGCAGTGAAAGAGGTCACCTCGGGGGGCCCCAGCATTTT
>TRBD1|-|TRBJ2-5|TRBV18
CASSFSGQQETQYF
TGTGCCAGCTCCTTCTCGGGACAGCAAGAGACCCAGTACTTC
>TRBD2|-|TRBJ2-5|TRBV7-9
CASSPRNLLAGDQETQYF
TGTGCCAGCAGCCCCCGGAACCTACTAGCGGGGGACCAAGAGACCCAGTACTTC
>-|-|TRBJ1-1|TRBV7-2
CASSLAQFEAFF
TGTGCCAGCAGCTTAGCACAGTTCGAAGCTTTCTTT
>-|-|TRBJ2-2|TRBV30
CAWGRGSNTGELFF
TGTGCCTGGGGGAGGGGGTCGAACACCGGGGAGCTGTTTTTT
>TRBD1|-|TRBJ1-1|TRBV19
CAIKGAHGGTEAFF
TGTGCCATTAAGGGGGCGCATGGAGGCACTGAAGCTTTCTTT
>-|-|TRBJ1-3|TRBV2
CASRRTLSSGNTIYF
TGTGCCAGCAGGCGGACTCTCAGCTCTGGAAACACCATATATTTT
>-|-|TRBJ2-1|TRBV2
CASCTPPGNEQFF
TGTGCCAGCTGTACTCCCCCGGGCAATGAGCAGTTCTTC
>-|-|TRBJ2-1|TRBV28
CASSRSGRNEQFF
TGTGCCAGCAGTAGGTCGGGAAGAAATGAGCAGTTCTTC
>-|few|TRBJ2-3|TRBV2
CASSAQGTHTDTQYF
TGTGCCAGCAGTGCTCAGGGAACACACACAGATACGCAGTATTTT
>-|few|TRBJ1-1|TRBV6-5
CASLGSGRTEAFF
TGTGCCAGCTTGGGGAGCGGTAGGACTGAAGCTTTCTTT
>TRBD1|-|TRBJ1-2|TRBV27
CASSSWGTVPGYGYTF
TGTGCCAGCAGTTCATGGGGGACAGTCCCGGGCTATGGCTACACCTTC
>TRBD1|-|TRBJ2-4|TRBV7-9
CASSLVQGALKNIQYF
TGTGCCAGCAGCTTAGTACAGGGGGCTCTTAAAAACATTCAGTACTTC
>-|-|TRBJ2-1|TRBV4-3
CASSQDRGSYNEQFF
TGCGCCAGCAGCCAAGACAGGGGCTCCTACAATGAGCAGTTCTTC
>-|-|TRBJ2-3|TRBV9
CASSVSHSSTDTQYF
TGTGCCAGCAGCGTATCCCACTCTAGCACAGATACGCAGTATTTT
>-|-|TRBJ1-4|TRBV30
CAWRDSGFYEKLFF
TGTGCCTGGAGGGACAGTGGATTCTATGAAAAACTGTTTTTT
>-|-|TRBJ1-6|TRBV9
CASSANPGGDSYNSPLHF
TGTGCCAGCAGCGCCAACCCAGGTGGCGACTCCTATAATTCACCCCTCCACTTT
>-|-|TRBJ1-6|TRBV5-4
CASSLDRLNSALHF
TGTGCCAGCAGCTTGGACAGGCTGAATTCAGCCCTCCACTTT
>TRBD2|few|TRBJ2-1|TRBV4-3
CASSQETVRGRVYNEQFF
TGCGCCAGCAGCCAAGAAACGGTGCGGGGGAGGGTATACAATGAGCAGTTCTTC
>TRBD2|-|TRBJ2-3|TRBV28
CASSTPSGGRTDTQYF
TGTGCCAGCAGTACTCCTAGCGGGGGCCGCACAGATACGCAGTATTTT
>-|-|TRBJ1-1|TRBV7-3
CASSPTVNTEAFF
TGTGCCAGCAGCCCAACAGTGAACACTGAAGCTTTCTTT